The 20 T cell receptor beta chains given below trace back to one sample, sequenced in a study of blood T cells in healthy people across ages. Through a sample-barcoded 5' primer and a J-beta primer mix, a second PCR was run for roughly 7 to 11 cycles. TCRdb redid the calling of the 5' RACE reads with MiXCR, one entry per CDR3 protein. The table shows 1.5 million or so distinct CDR3 sequences, with under 55% occurring only once. Material: blood. These receptors originate from a woman under 30 in good health.

In this sample, this clonotype turned up a few times. Relative to the germline gene, one junction end is altered; a read error may explain this. The genes are TRBV6-6 and TRBJ1-2; perhaps TRBD1 as D (5 bases). The CDR3 extends over 13 amino acids. Germline CDR1 reads MNHNY; CDR2 reads SVGAGI (reference sequence). The CDR3: CAISSRGLDGYTF. The CDR3 bases are TGTGCCATCAGTTCTCGGGGACTGGATGGCTACACCTTC.

This clonotype was detected only a few times. The rearrangement uses TRBV29-1 and TRBJ2-1, with D possibly matching TRBD1 (6 bases). Trimming took off 8 bases at V and 1 base at J, with 9 bases between the two ends. The CDR3 has 12 amino acids. Germline values: CDR1 SQVTM, CDR2 ANQGSEA. CDR3: CSSGQSYNEQFF. For the CDR3, the DNA is TGCAGCTCCGGACAGTCCTACAATGAGCAGTTCTTC.

The rearrangement links TRBV11-2 to TRBJ2-1; D remains ambiguous. In germline, CDR1 is SGHAT, CDR2 FQNNGV. V gave up 1 base and J gave up 0 bases, with 13 bases separating them. The CDR3 sequence is 17 residues long. CDR3 in DNA: TGTGCCAGCAGCTTAGTAGTTTACCAGAGCTCCTACAATGAGCAGTTCTTC. This translates into CASSLVVYQSSYNEQFF.

This clonotype was seen only a few times. V gene TRBV20-1 combines with J gene TRBJ2-1; 10 nucleotides line up with TRBD2. CDR3 length equals 14 residues. J lost 4 bases, V lost 4 bases, and 4 bases had no gene match. Looked up from germline, CDR1 is DFQATT and CDR2 is SNEGSKA (reference sequence). DNA for the CDR3: TGCAGTGCTACCGGGACTAGCGATTACAATGAGCAGTTCTTC. Protein product: CSATGTSDYNEQFF.

The chain links TRBV7-2 to TRBJ2-7; D uncertain. Germline V gene lookup returns CDR1 SGHTA and CDR2 FQGNSA. The CDR3 has 14 amino acids. V was trimmed by 0 bases and J by 1 base, leaving 7 bases between them. CDR3 in DNA: TGTGCCAGCAGCTTAGCGAGCCAATCCTACGAGCAGTACTTC. It specifies CASSLASQSYEQYF.

The chain recombines TRBV5-1 with TRBJ2-5; 12 bases agree with TRBD2. There are 15 residues in the CDR3. Germline trimming cut 4 bases from V and 11 bases from J; bases unmatched to any gene: 12. CDR1 and CDR2 (germline): SGHRS, YFSETQ. This chain's CDR3 is CASSVTSGSLNEQYF. In DNA, the CDR3 is TGCGCCAGCAGCGTGACTAGCGGGAGTCTTAATGAGCAGTACTTC.

V gene TRBV19 combines with J gene TRBJ1-2; D remains unclear. CDR1 LNHDA and CDR2 SQIVND come from the germline V gene (reference sequence). The V end lost 8 bases, the J end lost 3 bases, and 13 bases lay between the germline ends. This CDR3 region has 13 residues. CDR3 protein: CASLGGPHYGYTF. As DNA, the CDR3 is TGTGCCAGTCTAGGCGGACCCCACTATGGCTACACCTTC.

This clonotype showed up just a few times. This sequence joins TRBV7-9 and TRBJ2-7, with D hard to call. The J call may be mistaken, given a closer DNA end match to TRBJ2-5. The germline CDR1 and CDR2 sequences are SEHNR and FQNEAQ (reference sequence). The CDR3 sequence is 13 residues long. CDR3 sequence: CASSQHYKETQYF. The CDR3 nucleotides are TGTGCCAGCAGTCAACACTATAAAGAGACCCAGTACTTC.

This clonotype was found a few times. V usage is TRBV3-1 and J usage is TRBJ1-1; D gene ambiguous. V was clipped by 0 bases and J by 0 bases, with 8 bases between them. Germline lookup yields CDR1 LGHDT and CDR2 YNNKEL (reference sequence). The CDR3 extends over 15 amino acids. The CDR3 is CASSQEWSMNTEAFF. The DNA for the CDR3 is TGTGCCAGCAGCCAAGAGTGGAGCATGAACACTGAAGCTTTCTTT.

V usage is TRBV27 and J usage is TRBJ2-1; D gene unclear. The CDR3 spans 19 residues. Germline CDR1 and CDR2: MNHEY and SMNVEV (reference sequence). Trimming cost V 0 bases and J 0 bases, with 18 bases left between them. The DNA of the CDR3 is TGTGCCAGCAGTTTATCGGTCGGACCGATCCACAGCTCCTACAATGAGCAGTTCTTC. The encoded protein is CASSLSVGPIHSSYNEQFF.

This clonotype was counted a few times. CDR3 protein: CSVEGGRGDYEQYF. DNA for the CDR3: TGCAGCGTTGAAGGAGGGAGGGGTGACTACGAGCAGTACTTC. The J gene is TRBJ2-4, the V gene TRBV29-1; 7 nucleotides line up with TRBD2. The end of the DNA fits TRBJ2-7 better, so the J call may be wrong. The CDR3 consists of 14 residues. Per germline, CDR1 SQVTM and CDR2 ANQGSEA.

Here the CDR3 DNA reads TGTGCCAGCTCCTCTCGGGTGTACAATGAGCAGTACTTC. Translating it yields CASSSRVYNEQYF. V usage is TRBV7-9 and J usage is TRBJ2-1, with unresolved D. The end of the DNA fits TRBJ2-7 better, so the J call may be wrong. The CDR3 totals 13 residues. Germline V gene data show CDR1 as SEHNR and CDR2 as FQNEAQ (reference sequence).

V and J are TRBV21-1 and TRBJ1-5. TRBV21-1 is listed as a pseudogene. The CDR3 is made up of 13 amino acids. CDR3 loop: CASSNCGNQPQHF. The CDR3 bases are TGTGCCAGCAGCAATTGTGGCAATCAGCCCCAGCATTTT.

The DNA for the CDR3 is TGTGCCTGGACAATAGGCAGGGGTGACCACGAGCAGTACTTC. It yields the protein CAWTIGRGDHEQYF. The chain couples TRBV30 to TRBJ2-7; D might be TRBD1 (6 bases). Germline CDR1 and CDR2: GTSNPN and SVGIG (reference sequence). V was trimmed by 4 bases and J by 5 bases, leaving 18 bases between them. The CDR3 contains 14 residues.

This clonotype was recorded a few times. V is TRBV20-1 and J is TRBJ2-7; 9 bases align to TRBD1. CDR3 length equals 14 residues. The germline gives CDR1 DFQATT, CDR2 SNEGSKA (reference sequence). V gave up 5 bases and J gave up 2 bases; unmatched junction bases: 7. CDR3 amino acids: CSAEGDRATYEQYF. The CDR3 DNA reads TGCAGTGCTGAGGGGGACAGGGCTACCTACGAGCAGTACTTC.

The chain employs TRBV29-1 and TRBJ2-7; no firm D call. The V gene's germline CDR1 is SQVTM and CDR2 ANQGSEA. The CDR3 is 14 residues long. V lost 0 bases, J lost 3 bases, and 12 bases lay in between. The CDR3 nucleotides read TGCAGCGTTGAAGAGAAGCCTGGCAGCTACGAGCAGTACTTC. Amino acids: CSVEEKPGSYEQYF.

This clonotype has only one observation. The chain links TRBV4-2 to TRBJ2-7; 7 nucleotides line up with TRBD1. The germline gives CDR1 LGHNA, CDR2 YNFKEQ. With V trimmed by 1 base and J by 3 bases, 3 bases remained unmatched. CDR3 length: 14 residues. This CDR3 is CASSQGGQLYEQYF. CDR3 DNA: TGTGCCAGCAGCCAAGGGGGACAGCTCTACGAGCAGTACTTC.

This clonotype was seen only a few times. The chain recombines TRBV5-1 with TRBJ2-1; no definite D call. Per the germline V gene, CDR1 is SGHRS and CDR2 is YFSETQ. Trimming left V 1 base short and J 7 bases short, with 9 bases between. CDR3 length: 13 amino acids. Here the CDR3 reads CASSLTRSNEQFF. The CDR3 nucleotides read TGCGCCAGCAGCTTGACGAGGTCGAATGAGCAGTTCTTC.

This chain links TRBV20-1 with TRBJ1-1, with 8 positions matching TRBD1. The germline V gene encodes CDR1 DFQATT and CDR2 SNEGSKA (reference sequence). The CDR3 length is 17 residues. Trimming at V came to 3 bases and at J to 0 bases, leaving 12 bases not matched to a gene. CDR3 nucleotide sequence: TGCAGTGCTAGTCCCCCGGACAGGGAAGAAATGAACACTGAAGCTTTCTTT. This codes for CSASPPDREEMNTEAFF.

The J gene is TRBJ2-3, the V gene TRBV27; 9 nucleotides match TRBD2. CDR3 size: 16 residues. Germline V lookup: CDR1 MNHEY, CDR2 SMNVEV (reference sequence). J gave up 3 bases and V 5 bases, and 9 bases lay outside the gene matches. The CDR3 DNA sequence: TGTGCCAGCAGTCAGCTTAGCGGGAGTAGTACAGATACGCAGTATTTT. It translates to CASSQLSGSSTDTQYF.